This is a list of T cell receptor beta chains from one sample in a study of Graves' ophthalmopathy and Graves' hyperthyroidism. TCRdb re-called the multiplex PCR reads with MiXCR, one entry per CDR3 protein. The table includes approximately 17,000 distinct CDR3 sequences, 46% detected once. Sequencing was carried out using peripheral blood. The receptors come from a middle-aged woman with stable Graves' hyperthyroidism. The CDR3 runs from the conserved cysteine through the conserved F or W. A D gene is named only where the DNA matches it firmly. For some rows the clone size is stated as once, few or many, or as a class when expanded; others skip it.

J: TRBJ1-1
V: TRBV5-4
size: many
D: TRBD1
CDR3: CASSYQGANTEAFF
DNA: TGTGCCAGCAGCTACCAGGGGGCGAACACTGAAGCTTTCTTT

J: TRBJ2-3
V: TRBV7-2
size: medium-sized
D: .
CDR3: CASRSGPHTDTQYF
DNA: TGTGCCAGCAGATCCGGGCCTCACACAGATACGCAGTATTTT

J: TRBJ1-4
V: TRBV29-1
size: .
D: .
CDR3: CGVRVATNEKLFF
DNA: TGCGGCGTCAGGGTAGCAACTAATGAAAAACTGTTTTTT

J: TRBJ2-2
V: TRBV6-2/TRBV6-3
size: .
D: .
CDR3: CASSYGQTLSGELFF
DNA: TGTGCCAGCAGTTACGGGCAAACTCTTTCCGGGGAGCTGTTTTTT

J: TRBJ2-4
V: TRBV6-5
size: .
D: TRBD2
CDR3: CASSYGLAGAQNIQYF
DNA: TGTGCCAGCAGTTACGGGCTAGCGGGAGCACAAAACATTCAGTACTTC

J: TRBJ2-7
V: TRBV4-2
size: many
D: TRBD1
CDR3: CASSQGTGDVHEQYF
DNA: TGTGCCAGCAGCCAAGGGACAGGGGATGTCCACGAGCAGTACTTC

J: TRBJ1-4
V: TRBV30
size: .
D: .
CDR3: CAWSVSEKLFF
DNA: TGTGCCTGGAGTGTTTCCGAAAAACTGTTTTTT

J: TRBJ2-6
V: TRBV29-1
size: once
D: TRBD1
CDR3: CSVETGTSGANVLTF
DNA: TGCAGCGTAGAGACAGGGACCTCCGGGGCCAACGTCCTGACTTTC

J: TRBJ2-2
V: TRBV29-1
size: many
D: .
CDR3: CSVEVGQGTQSNTGELFF
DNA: TGCAGCGTTGAAGTAGGGCAGGGAACACAATCGAACACCGGGGAGCTGTTTTTT

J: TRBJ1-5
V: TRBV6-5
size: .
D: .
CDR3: CASSYSAPSGDQPQHF
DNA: TGTGCCAGCAGTTACTCGGCTCCTTCGGGGGATCAGCCCCAGCATTTT

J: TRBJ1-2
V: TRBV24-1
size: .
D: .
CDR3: CATSLTGYGYTF
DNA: TGTGCCACCAGTCTTACAGGGTATGGCTACACCTTC

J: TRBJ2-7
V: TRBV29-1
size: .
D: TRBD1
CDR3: CSVTRDSPYEQYF
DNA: TGCAGCGTCACCCGGGACAGCCCCTACGAGCAGTACTTC

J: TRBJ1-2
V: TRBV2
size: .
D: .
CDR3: CASSVAGDYGYTF
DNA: TGTGCCAGCAGTGTTGCAGGAGACTATGGCTACACCTTC

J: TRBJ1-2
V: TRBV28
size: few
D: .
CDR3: CASSFVGTYGYTF
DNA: TGTGCCAGCAGTTTTGTAGGCACCTATGGCTACACCTTC

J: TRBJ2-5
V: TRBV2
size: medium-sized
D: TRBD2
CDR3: CASVGGGAAETQYF
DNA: TGTGCCAGCGTGGGCGGGGGGGCGGCGGAGACCCAGTACTTC

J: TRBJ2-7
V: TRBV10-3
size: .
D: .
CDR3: CAISDTGRGWQYF
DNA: TGTGCCATCAGTGACACGGGAAGGGGGTGGCAGTACTTC

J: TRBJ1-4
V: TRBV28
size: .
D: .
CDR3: CASSLLSSGLFF
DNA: TGTGCCAGCAGTTTATTGTCCAGCGGGCTGTTTTTT

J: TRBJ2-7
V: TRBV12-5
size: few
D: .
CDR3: CASGLVVYEQYF
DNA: TGTGCTAGTGGTTTGGTCGTCTACGAGCAGTACTTC

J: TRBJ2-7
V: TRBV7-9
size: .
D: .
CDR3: CVSSLARYEQYF
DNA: TGTGTCAGCAGCTTAGCTCGGTACGAGCAGTACTTC

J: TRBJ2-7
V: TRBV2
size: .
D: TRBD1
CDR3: CASGSGTGSSYEQYF
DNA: TGTGCCAGCGGGTCCGGGACAGGGAGCTCCTACGAGCAGTACTTC

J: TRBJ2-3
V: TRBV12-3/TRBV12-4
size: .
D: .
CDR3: CASSLRRITDTQYF
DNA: TGTGCCAGCAGTTTGAGACGGATAACAGATACGCAGTATTTT

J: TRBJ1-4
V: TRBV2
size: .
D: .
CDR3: CASSGVTANEKLFF
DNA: TGTGCCAGCAGTGGGGTGACAGCTAATGAAAAACTGTTTTTT

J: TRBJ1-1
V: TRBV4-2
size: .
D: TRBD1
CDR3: CASSQPGQGRYTEAFF
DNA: TGTGCCAGCAGCCAACCGGGACAGGGTCGGTACACTGAAGCTTTCTTT

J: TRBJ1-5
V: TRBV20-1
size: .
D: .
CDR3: CSARQANQPQHF
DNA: TGCAGTGCTAGACAGGCTAATCAGCCCCAGCATTTT

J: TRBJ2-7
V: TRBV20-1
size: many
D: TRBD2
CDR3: CSAYPSGGAEEQYF
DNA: TGCAGTGCATATCCTAGCGGGGGGGCTGAGGAGCAGTACTTC

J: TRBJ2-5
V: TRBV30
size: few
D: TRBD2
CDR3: CAWRAGGPTKTQYF
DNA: TGTGCCTGGAGAGCGGGGGGGCCAACGAAGACCCAGTACTTC

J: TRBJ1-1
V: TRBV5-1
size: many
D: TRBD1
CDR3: CASSAKGQLNTEAFF
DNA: TGCGCCAGCAGCGCCAAGGGACAGTTGAACACTGAAGCTTTCTTT

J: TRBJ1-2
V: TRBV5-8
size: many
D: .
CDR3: CASSDDPGWSYGYTF
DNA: TGTGCCAGCAGCGACGACCCAGGCTGGAGCTATGGCTACACCTTC

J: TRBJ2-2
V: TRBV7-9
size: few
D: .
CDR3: CASSQAVTGELFF
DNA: TGTGCCAGCAGCCAGGCGGTCACCGGGGAGCTGTTTTTT

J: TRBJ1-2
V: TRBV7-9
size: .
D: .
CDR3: CASSPQENYGYTF
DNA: TGTGCCAGCAGCCCACAGGAAAACTATGGCTACACCTTC

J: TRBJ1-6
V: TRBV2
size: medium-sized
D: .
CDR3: CASSDGQYSGDSPLHF
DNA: TGTGCCAGCAGTGACGGTCAATACTCGGGTGATTCACCCCTCCACTTT

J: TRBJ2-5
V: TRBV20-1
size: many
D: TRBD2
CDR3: CSARDPGGGETQYF
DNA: TGCAGTGCTAGAGATCCCGGGGGAGGGGAGACCCAGTACTTC

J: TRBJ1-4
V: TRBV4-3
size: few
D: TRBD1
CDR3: CASSQDTGTGPEKLFF
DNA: TGCGCCAGCAGCCAAGATACCGGGACAGGGCCAGAAAAACTGTTTTTT

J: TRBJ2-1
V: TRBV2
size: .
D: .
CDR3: CASSLGGGSSNEQFF
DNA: TGTGCCAGCAGCTTAGGTGGGGGCAGCTCCAATGAGCAGTTCTTC

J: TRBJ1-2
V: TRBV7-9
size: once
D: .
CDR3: CASSLGFAGYTF
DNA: TGTGCCAGCAGCTTAGGCTTCGCCGGGTACACCTTC

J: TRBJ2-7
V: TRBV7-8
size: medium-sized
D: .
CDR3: CASSLRVSYEQYF
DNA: TGTGCCAGCAGCTTACGCGTCTCCTACGAGCAGTACTTC

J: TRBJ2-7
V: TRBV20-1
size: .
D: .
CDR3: CSAAQSYEQYF
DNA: TGCAGTGCTGCCCAGTCGTACGAGCAGTACTTC

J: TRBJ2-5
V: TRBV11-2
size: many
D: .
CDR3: CASSLVPRLQETQYF
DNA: TGTGCCAGCAGCTTAGTTCCCCGGCTACAAGAGACCCAGTACTTC

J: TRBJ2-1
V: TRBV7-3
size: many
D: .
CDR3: CASSLVAGPYNEQFF
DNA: TGTGCCAGCAGCTTGGTCGCAGGTCCCTACAATGAGCAGTTCTTC

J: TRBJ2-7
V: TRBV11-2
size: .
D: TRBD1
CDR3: CASSLPGTGGEQYF
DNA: TGTGCCAGCAGTTTACCTGGGACAGGGGGCGAGCAGTACTTC

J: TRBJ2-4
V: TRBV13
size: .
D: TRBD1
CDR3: CASSPRQGNIQYF
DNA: TGTGCCAGCAGCCCCCGACAGGGAAACATTCAGTACTTC

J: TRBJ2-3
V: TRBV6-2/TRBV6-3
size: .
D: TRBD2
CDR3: CASSYSAATSLDPDTQYF
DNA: TGTGCCAGCAGTTACTCAGCTGCGACTAGCTTAGATCCAGATACGCAGTATTTT

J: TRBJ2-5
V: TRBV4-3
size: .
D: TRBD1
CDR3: CASSFRQGEETQYF
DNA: TGCGCCAGCAGCTTCCGACAGGGTGAAGAGACCCAGTACTTC

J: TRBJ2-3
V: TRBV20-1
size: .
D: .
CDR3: CSATSGPSTDTQYF
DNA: TGCAGTGCAACAAGCGGGCCTAGCACAGATACGCAGTATTTT

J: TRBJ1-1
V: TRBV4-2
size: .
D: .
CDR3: CASSQEVLTEAFF
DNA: TGTGCCAGCAGCCAAGAGGTCCTCACTGAAGCTTTCTTT

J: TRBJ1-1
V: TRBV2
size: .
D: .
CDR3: CASSGTERNTEASF
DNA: TGTGCCAGCAGTGGGACGGAAAGGAACACTGAAGCTTCCTTT

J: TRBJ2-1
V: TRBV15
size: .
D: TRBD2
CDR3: CATSERLAGYKFF
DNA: TGTGCCACCAGCGAAAGACTAGCGGGATACAAGTTCTTC

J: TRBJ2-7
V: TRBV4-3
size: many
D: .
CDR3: CASSQHREVPSYEQYF
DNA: TGCGCCAGCAGCCAGCACAGGGAGGTACCTTCCTACGAGCAGTACTTC

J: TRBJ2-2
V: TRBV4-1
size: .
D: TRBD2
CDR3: CASSQAPGLAANTGELFF
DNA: TGCGCCAGCAGCCAAGCCCCGGGACTAGCAGCGAACACCGGGGAGCTGTTTTTT

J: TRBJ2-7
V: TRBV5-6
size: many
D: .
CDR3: CASSSGTDQGRQYF
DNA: TGTGCCAGCAGCTCAGGGACCGACCAGGGTCGGCAGTACTTC

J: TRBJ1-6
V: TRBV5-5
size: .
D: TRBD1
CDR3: CASSFPQGAENSPLHF
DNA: TGTGCCAGCAGCTTCCCACAGGGGGCGGAGAATTCACCCCTCCACTTT

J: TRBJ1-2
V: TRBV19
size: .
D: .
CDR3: CASSIDTGSWKHGYTF
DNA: TGTGCCAGTAGTATAGATACAGGCAGTTGGAAGCATGGCTACACCTTC

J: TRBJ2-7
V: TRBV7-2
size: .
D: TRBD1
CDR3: CASSLRTGTYEQYF
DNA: TGTGCCAGCAGCTTGAGGACAGGGACCTACGAGCAGTACTTC

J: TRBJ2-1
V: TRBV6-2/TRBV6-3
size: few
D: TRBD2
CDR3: CASSLAGGRNEQFF
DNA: TGTGCCAGCAGTTTAGCGGGGGGGAGGAATGAGCAGTTCTTC

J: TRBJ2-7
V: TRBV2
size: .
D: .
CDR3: CASKETASYEQYF
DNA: TGTGCCAGCAAGGAGACAGCCTCCTACGAGCAGTACTTC